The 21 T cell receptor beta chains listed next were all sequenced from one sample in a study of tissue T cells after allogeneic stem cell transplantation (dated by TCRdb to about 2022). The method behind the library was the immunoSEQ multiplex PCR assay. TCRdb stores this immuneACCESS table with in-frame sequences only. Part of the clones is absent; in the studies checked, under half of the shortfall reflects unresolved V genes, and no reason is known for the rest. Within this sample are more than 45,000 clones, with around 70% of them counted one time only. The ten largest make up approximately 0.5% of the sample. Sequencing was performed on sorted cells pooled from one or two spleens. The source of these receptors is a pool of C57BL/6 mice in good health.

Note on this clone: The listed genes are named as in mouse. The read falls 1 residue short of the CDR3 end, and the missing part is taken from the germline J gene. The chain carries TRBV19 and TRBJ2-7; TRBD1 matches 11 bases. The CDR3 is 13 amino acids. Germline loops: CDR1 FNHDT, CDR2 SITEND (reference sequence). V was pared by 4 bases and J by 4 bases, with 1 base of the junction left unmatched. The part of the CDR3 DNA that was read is TGTGCCAGCAGTCGGGACAGGGGGTATGAACAGTAC. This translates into CASSRDRGYEQY. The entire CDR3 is CASSRDRGYEQYF.

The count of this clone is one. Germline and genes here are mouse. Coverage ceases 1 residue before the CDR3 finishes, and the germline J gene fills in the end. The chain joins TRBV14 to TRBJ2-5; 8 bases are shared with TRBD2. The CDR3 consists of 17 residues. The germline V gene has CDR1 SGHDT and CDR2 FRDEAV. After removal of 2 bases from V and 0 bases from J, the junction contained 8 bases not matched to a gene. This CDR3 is CASSLLGGGVNQDTQYF. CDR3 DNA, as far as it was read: TGTGCCAGCAGTTTATTGGGGGGGGGTGTTAACCAAGACACCCAGTAC.

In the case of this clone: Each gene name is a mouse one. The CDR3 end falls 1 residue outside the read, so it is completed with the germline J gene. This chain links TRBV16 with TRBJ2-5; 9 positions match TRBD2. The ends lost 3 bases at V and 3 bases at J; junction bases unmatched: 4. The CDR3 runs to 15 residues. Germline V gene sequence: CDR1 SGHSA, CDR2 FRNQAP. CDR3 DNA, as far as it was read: TGTGCAAGCAGCTTCGACTGGGGGCTTCAAGACACCCAGTAC. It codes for CASSFDWGLQDTQY. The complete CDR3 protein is CASSFDWGLQDTQYF. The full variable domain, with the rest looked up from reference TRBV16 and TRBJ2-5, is NAGVIQTPRHKVTGKGQEATLWCEPISGHSAVFWYRQTIVQGLEFLTYFRNQAPIDDSGMPKERFSAQMPNQSHSTLKIQSTQPQDSAVYLCASSFDWGLQDTQYFGPGTRLLVL.

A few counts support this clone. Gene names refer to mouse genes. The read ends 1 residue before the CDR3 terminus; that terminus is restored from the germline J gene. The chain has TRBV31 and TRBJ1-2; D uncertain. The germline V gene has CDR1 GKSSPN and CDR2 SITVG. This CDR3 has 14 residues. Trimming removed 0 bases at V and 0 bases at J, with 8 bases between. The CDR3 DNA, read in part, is TGTGCCTGGAGTCTCAGGACCACAAACTCCGACTACACC. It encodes CAWSLRTTNSDYT. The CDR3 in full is CAWSLRTTNSDYTF. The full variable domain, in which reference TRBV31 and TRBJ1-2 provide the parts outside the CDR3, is AQTIHQWPVAEIKAVGSPLSLGCTIKGKSSPNLYWYWQATGGTLQQLFYSITVGQVESVVQLNLSASRPKDDQFILSTEKLLLSHSGFYLCAWSLRTTNSDYTFGSGTRLLVI.

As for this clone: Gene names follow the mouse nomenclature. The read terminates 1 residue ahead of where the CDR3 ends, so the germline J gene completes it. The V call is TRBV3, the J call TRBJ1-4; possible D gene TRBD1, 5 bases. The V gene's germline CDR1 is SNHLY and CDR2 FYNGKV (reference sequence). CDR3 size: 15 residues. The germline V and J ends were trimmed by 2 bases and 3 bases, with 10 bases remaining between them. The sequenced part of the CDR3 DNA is TGTGCCAGCAGCTTACGCCCAGGGACCAACGAAAGATTATTT. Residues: CASSLRPGTNERLF. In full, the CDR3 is CASSLRPGTNERLFF. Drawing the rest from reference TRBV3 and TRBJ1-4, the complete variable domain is GPKVLQIPSHQIIDMGQMVTLNCDPVSNHLYFYWYKQILGQQMEFLVNFYNGKVMEKSKLFKDQFSVERPDGSYFTLKIQPTALEDSAVYFCASSLRPGTNERLFFGHGTKLSVL.

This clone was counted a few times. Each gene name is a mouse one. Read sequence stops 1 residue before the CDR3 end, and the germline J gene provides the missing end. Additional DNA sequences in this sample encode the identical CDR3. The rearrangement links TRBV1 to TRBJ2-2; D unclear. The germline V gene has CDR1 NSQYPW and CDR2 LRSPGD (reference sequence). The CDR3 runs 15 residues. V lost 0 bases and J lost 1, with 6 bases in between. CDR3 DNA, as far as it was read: TGCACCTGCAGTGCAGATCCCAAAAACACCGGGCAGCTCTAC. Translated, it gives CTCSADPKNTGQLY. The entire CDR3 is CTCSADPKNTGQLYF.

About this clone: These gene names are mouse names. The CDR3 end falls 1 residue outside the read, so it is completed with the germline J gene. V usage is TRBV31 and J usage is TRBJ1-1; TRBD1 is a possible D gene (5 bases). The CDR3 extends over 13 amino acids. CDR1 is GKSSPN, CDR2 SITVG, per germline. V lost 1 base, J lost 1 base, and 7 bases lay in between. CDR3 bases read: TGTGCCTGGAGTCCGCAGGGAAACACAGAAGTCTTC. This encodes CAWSPQGNTEVF. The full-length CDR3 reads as CAWSPQGNTEVFF. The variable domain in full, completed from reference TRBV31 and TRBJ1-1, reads AQTIHQWPVAEIKAVGSPLSLGCTIKGKSSPNLYWYWQATGGTLQQLFYSITVGQVESVVQLNLSASRPKDDQFILSTEKLLLSHSGFYLCAWSPQGNTEVFFGKGTRLTVV.

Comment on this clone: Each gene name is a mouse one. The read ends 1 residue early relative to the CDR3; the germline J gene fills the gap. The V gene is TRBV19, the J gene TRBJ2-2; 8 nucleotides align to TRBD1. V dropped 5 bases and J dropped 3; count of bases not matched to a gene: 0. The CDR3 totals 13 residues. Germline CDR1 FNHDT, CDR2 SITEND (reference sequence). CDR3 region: CASSRGHTGQLYF. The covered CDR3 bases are TGTGCCAGCAGCAGGGGGCACACCGGGCAGCTCTAC.

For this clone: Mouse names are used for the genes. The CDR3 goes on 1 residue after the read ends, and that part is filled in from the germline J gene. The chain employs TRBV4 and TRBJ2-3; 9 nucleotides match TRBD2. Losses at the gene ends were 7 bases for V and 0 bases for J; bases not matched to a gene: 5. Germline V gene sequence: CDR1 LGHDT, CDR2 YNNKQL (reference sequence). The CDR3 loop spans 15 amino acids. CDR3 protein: CASNLLGGSAETLYF. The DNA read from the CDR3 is TGTGCCAGCAACTTACTGGGGGGTAGTGCAGAAACGCTGTAT.

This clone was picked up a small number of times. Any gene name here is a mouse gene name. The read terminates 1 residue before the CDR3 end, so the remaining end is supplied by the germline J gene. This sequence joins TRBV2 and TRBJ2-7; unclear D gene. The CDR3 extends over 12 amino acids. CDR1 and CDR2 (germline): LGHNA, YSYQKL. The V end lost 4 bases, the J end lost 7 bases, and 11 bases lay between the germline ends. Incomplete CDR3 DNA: TGTGCCAGCAGCCCGAGGCGGGAAGAACAGTAC. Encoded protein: CASSPRREEQY. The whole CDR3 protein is CASSPRREEQYF.

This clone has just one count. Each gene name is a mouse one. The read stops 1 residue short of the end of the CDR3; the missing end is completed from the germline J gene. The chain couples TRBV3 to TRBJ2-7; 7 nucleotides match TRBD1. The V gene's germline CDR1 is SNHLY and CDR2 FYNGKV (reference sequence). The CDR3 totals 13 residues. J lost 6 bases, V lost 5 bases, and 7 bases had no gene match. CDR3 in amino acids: CASSLRQGSEQYF. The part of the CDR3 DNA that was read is TGTGCCAGCAGCCTCCGACAGGGCAGTGAACAGTAC.

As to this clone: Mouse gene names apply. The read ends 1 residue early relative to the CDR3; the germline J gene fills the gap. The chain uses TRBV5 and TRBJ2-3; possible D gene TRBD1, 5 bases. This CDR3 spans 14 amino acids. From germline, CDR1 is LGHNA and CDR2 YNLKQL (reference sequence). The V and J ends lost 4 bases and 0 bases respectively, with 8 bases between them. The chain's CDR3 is CASSPRQSAETLYF. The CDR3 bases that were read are TGTGCCAGCAGCCCCCGACAGAGTGCAGAAACGCTGTAT.

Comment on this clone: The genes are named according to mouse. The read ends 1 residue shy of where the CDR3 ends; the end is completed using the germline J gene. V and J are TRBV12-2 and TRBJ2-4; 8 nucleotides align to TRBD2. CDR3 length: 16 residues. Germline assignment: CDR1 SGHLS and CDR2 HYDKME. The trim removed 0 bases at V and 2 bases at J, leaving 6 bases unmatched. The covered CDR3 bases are TGTGCCAGCTCTCTCTGGGGGGGGCGCGTTCAAAACACCTTGTAC. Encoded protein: CASSLWGGRVQNTLY. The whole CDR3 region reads CASSLWGGRVQNTLYF.

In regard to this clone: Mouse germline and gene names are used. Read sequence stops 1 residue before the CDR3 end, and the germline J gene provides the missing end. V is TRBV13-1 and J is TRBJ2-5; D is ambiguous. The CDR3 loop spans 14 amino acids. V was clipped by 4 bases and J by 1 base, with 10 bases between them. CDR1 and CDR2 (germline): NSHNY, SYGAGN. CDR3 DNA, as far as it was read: TGTGCCAGCAGTACTGCGGGATACCAAGACACCCAGTAC. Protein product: CASSTAGYQDTQY. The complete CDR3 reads CASSTAGYQDTQYF.

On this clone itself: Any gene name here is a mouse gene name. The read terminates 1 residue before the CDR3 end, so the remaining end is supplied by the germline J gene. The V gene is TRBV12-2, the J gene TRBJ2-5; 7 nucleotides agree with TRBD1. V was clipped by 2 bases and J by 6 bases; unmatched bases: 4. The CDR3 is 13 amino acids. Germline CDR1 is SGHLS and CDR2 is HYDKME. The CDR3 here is CASSRQGRDTQYF. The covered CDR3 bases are TGTGCCAGCTCTCGACAGGGAAGGGACACCCAGTAC.

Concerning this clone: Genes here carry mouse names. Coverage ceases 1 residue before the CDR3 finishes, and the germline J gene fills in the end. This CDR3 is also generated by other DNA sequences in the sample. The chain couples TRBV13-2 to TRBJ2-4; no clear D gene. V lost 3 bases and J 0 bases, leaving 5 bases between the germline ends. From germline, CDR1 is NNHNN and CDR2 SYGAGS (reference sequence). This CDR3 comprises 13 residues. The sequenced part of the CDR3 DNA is TGTGCCAGCGGTGTTGGGAGTCAAAACACCTTGTAC. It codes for CASGVGSQNTLY. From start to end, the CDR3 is CASGVGSQNTLYF.

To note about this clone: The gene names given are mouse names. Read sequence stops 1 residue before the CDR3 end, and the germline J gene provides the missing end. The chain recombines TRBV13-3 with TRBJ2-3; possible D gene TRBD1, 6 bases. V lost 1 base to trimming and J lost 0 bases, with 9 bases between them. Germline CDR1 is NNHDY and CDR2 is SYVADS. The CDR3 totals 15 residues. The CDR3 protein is CASSDQGWSAETLYF. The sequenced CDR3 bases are TGTGCCAGCAGTGATCAGGGGTGGAGTGCAGAAACGCTGTAT.

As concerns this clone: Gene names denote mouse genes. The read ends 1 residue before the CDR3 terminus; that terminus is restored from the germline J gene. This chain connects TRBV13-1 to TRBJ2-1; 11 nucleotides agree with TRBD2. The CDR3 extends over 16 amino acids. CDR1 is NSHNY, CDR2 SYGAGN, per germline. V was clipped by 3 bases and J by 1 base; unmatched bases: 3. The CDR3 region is CASSVRDWGNYAEQFF. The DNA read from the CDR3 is TGTGCCAGCAGTGTCCGGGACTGGGGGAACTATGCTGAGCAGTTC.

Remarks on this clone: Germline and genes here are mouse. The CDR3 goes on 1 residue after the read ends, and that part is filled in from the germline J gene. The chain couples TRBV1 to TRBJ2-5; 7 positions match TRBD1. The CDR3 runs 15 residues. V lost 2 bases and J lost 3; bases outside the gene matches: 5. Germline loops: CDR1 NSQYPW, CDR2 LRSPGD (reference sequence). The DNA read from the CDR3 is TGCACCTGCAGTGCACGACAGGGAGGACAAGACACCCAGTAC. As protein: CTCSARQGGQDTQY. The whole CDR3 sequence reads CTCSARQGGQDTQYF.

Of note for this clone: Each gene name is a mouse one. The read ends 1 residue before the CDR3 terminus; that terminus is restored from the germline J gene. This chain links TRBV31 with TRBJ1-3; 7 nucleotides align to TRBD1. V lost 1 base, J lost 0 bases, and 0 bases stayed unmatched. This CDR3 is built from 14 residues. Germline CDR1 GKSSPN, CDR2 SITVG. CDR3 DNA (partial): TGTGCCTGGAGTCGGGACAGTTCTGGAAATACGCTCTAT. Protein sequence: CAWSRDSSGNTLY. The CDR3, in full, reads CAWSRDSSGNTLYF.

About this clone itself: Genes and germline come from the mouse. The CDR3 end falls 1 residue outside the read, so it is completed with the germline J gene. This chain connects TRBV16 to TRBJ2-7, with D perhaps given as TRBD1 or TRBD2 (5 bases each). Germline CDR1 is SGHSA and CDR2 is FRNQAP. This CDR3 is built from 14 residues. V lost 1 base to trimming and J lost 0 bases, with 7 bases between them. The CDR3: CASSLGGLSYEQYF. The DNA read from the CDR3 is TGTGCAAGCAGCTTAGGGGGCCTCTCCTATGAACAGTAC.